This entry features one T cell receptor beta chain sequence. The antigen is unknown. V lost 5 bases and J lost 6; bases outside the gene matches: 6. This CDR3 has 15 residues. Germline V CDR1 and CDR2: SNHLY, FYNNEI. TCRdb passed the 5' RACE reads through MiXCR, listing each CDR3 protein once. The repertoire holds around 62,000 distinct CDR3 sequences, with around a quarter as singletons. These data are taken from a study of T-cell memory formation after mild COVID-19. For the study at large: TCR clusters were largely donor specific.

Study observations and caveats: Largely, contracting CD4+ clones fell within CM and EM, and contracting CD8+ clones within EMRA. Clones shrinking between day 15 and 85 showed a balanced CD4/CD8 split, and those that grew later tilted toward CD4+.

The sequence came from a man between 18 and 35 years old who had mild COVID-19 (a few samples of this study predate the infection). Cell type and time point are not known. The source material was PBMCs or a T cell subset sorted from them (not recorded which). V is TRBV2 and J is TRBJ2-1; 11 bases are shared with TRBD2. The CDR3 spells CASSFSGGELNEQFF. The DNA for the CDR3 is TGTGCCAGCAGTTTTAGCGGGGGGGAGCTCAATGAGCAGTTCTTC.